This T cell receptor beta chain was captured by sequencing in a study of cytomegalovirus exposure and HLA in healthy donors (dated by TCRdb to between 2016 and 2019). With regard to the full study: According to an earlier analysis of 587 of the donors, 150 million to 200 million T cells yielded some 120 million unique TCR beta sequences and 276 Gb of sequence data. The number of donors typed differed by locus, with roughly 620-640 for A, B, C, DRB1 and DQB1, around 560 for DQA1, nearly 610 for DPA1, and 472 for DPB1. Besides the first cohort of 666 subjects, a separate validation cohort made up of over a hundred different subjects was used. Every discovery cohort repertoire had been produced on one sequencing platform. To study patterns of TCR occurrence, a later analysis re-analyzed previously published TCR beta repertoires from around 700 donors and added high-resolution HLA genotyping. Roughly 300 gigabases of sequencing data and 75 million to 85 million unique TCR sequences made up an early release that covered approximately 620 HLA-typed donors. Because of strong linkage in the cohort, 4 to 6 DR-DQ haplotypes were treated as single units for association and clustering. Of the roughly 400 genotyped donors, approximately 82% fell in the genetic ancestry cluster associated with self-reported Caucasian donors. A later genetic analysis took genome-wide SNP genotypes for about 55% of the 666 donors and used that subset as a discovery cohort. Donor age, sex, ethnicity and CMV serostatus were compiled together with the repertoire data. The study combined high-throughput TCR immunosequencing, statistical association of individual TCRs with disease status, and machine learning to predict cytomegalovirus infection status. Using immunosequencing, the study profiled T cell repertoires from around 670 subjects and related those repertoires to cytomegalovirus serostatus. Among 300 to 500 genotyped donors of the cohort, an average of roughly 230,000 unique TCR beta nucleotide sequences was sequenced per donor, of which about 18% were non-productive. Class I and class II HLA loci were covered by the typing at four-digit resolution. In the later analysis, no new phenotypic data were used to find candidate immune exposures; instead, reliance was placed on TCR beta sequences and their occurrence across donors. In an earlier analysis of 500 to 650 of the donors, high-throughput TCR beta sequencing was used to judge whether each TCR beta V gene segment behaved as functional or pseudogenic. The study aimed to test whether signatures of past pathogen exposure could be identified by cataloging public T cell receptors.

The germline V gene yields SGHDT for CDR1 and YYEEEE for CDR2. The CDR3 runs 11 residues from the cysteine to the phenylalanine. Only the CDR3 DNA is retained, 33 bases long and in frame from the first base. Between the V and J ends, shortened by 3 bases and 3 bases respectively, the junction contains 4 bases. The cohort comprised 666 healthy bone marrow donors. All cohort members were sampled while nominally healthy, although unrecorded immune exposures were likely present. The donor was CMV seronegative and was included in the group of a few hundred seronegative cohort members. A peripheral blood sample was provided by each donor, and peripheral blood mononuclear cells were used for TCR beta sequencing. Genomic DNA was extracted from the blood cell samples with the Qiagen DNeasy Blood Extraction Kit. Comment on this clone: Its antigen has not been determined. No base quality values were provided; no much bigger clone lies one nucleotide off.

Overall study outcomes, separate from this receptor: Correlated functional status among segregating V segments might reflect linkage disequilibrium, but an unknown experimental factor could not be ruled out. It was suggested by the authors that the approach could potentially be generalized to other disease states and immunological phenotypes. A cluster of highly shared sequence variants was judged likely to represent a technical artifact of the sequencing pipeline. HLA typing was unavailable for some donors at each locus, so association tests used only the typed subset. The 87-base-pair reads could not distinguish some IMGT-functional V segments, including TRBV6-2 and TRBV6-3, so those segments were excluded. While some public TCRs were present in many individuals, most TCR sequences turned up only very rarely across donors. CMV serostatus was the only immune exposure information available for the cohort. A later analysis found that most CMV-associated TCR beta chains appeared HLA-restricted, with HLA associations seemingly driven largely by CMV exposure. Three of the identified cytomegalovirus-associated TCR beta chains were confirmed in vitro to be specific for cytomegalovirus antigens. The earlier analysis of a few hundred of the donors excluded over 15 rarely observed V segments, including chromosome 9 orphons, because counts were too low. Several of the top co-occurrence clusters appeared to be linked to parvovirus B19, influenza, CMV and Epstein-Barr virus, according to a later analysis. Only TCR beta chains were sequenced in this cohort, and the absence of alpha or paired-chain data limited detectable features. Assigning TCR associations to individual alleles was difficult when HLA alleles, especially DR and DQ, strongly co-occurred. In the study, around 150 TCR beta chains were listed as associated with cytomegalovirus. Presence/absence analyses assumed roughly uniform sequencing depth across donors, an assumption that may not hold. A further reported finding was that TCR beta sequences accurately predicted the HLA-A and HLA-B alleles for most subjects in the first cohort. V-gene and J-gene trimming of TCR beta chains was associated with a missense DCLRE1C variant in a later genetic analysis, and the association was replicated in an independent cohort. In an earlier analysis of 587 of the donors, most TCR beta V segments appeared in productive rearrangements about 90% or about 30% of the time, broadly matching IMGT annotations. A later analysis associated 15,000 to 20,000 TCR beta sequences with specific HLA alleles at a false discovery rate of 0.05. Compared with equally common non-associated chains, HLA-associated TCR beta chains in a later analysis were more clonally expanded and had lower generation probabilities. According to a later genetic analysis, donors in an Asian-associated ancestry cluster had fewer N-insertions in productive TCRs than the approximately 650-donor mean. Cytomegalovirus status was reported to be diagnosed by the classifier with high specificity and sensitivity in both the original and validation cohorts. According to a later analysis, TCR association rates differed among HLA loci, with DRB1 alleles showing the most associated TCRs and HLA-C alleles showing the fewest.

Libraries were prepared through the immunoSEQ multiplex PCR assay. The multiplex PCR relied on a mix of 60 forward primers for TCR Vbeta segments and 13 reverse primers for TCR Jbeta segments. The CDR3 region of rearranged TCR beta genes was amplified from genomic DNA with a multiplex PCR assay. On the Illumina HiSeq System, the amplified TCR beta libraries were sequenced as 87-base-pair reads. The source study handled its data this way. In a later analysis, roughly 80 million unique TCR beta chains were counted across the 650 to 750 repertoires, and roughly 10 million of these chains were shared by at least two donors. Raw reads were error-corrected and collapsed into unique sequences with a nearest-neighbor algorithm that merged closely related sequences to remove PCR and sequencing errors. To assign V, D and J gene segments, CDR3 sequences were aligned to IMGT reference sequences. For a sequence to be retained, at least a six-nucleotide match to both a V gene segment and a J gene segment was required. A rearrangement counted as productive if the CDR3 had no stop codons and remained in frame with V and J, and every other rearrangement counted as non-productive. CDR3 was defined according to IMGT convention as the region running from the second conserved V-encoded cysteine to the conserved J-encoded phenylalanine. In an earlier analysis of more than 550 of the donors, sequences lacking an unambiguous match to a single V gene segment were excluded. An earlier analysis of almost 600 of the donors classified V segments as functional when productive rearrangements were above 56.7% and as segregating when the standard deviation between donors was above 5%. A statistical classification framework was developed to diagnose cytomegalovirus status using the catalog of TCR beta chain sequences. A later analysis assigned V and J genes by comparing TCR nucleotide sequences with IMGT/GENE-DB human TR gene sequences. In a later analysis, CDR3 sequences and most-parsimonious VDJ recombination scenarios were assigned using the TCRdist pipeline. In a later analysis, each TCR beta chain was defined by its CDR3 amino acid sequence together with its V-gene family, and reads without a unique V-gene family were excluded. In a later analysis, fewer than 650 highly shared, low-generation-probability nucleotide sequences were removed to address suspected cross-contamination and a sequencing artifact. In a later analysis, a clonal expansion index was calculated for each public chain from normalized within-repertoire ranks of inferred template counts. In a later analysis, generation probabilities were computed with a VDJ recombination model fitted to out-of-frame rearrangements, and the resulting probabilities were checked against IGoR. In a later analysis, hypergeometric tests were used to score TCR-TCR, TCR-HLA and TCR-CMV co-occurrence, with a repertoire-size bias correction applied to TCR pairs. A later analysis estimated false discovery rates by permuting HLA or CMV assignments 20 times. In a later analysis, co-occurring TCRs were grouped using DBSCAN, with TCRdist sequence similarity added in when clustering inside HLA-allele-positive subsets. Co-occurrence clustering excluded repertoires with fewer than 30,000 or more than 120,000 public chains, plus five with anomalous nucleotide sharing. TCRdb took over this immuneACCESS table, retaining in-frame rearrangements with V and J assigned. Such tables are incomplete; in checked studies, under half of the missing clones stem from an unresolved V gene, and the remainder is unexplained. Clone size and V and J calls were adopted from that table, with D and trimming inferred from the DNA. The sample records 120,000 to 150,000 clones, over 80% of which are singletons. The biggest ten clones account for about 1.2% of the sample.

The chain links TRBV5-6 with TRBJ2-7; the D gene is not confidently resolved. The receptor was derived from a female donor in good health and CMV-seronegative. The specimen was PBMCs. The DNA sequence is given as TGTGCCAGCAGCTCCTTCTACGAGCAGTACTTC. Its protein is CASSSFYEQYF. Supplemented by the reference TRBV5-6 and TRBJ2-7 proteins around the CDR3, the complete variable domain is DAGVTQSPTHLIKTRGQQVTLRCSPKSGHDTVSWYQQALGQGPQFIFQYYEEEERQRGNFPDRFSGHQFPNYSSELNVNALLLGDSALYLCASSSFYEQYFGPGTRLTVT.